The 20 T cell receptor beta chains presented below share a single source sample, sequenced in a study of identical twins. Each CDR3 protein is one row after TCRdb ran MiXCR on the 5' RACE reads. The repertoire holds 500,000 or so distinct CDR3 sequences, roughly an eighth seen once, with about 1% in the top ten. The sample was also reused in another study, on yellow fever vaccine responses in identical twins.

The sequenced sample was CD4+ T cells sorted from blood. The receptors shown here come from a woman between 18 and 29 years old in good health.

This clonotype has a handful of counts. The gene calls are TRBV4-3 and TRBJ2-1; 8 nucleotides match TRBD2. Germline V lookup: CDR1 LGHNA, CDR2 YSLEER. This CDR3 is 15 amino acids long. Losses at the gene ends were 1 base for V and 9 bases for J; bases not matched to a gene: 8. The CDR3 region has the DNA TGCGCCAGCAGCCAAGCAGGACTAGCCGGTCCTGAGCAGTTCTTC. Amino acids: CASSQAGLAGPEQFF.

This clonotype was observed a handful of times. The CDR3 loop is CASSQGDRDYGYTF. The CDR3 DNA follows: TGCGCCAGCAGCCAAGGGGACAGAGACTATGGCTACACCTTC. The genes are TRBV4-1 and TRBJ1-2, with 7 positions matching TRBD1. Germline CDR1 is MGHRA and CDR2 is YSYEKL. The CDR3 spans 14 residues. Trimming at V came to 1 base and at J to 3 bases, leaving 2 bases not matched to a gene.

The chain carries TRBV20-1 and TRBJ2-1, with 9 nucleotides matching TRBD2. The CDR3 extends over 15 amino acids. Germline V gives CDR1 DFQATT, CDR2 SNEGSKA (reference sequence). V shed 5 bases, J shed 0 bases, and the junction held 5 bases outside the gene matches. CDR3 protein: CSASSGESSYNEQFF. Written as DNA, the CDR3 is TGCAGTGCTTCTAGCGGGGAGAGCTCCTACAATGAGCAGTTCTTC.

V gene TRBV20-1 combines with J gene TRBJ2-3; D tentatively fits TRBD1 or TRBD2 (6 bases each). Germline assignment: CDR1 DFQATT and CDR2 SNEGSKA (reference sequence). This CDR3 spans 13 amino acids. The V end was cut by 7 bases, the J end by 1 base, with 12 bases between. The CDR3 DNA follows: TGCAGTGTCCGGGGGCCGGGCACAGATACGCAGTATTTT. Encoded protein: CSVRGPGTDTQYF.

V and J are TRBV5-6 and TRBJ2-5, with no clear D. Germline-derived CDR1 and CDR2 are SGHDT and YYEEEE. V was cut by 1 base and J by 0 bases, with 13 bases left in between. The CDR3 sequence is 16 residues long. The CDR3 region has the DNA TGTGCCAGCAGCTTGAAGGTGGCCACGTACCAAGAGACCCAGTACTTC. It translates to CASSLKVATYQETQYF.

The table lists this clonotype with a few counts. This chain connects TRBV5-1 to TRBJ2-7; 9 nucleotides align to TRBD1. The CDR3 is 15 amino acids. V lost 0 bases to trimming and J lost 3 bases; unmatched junction nucleotides: 4. Germline-derived CDR1 and CDR2 are SGHRS and YFSETQ. This CDR3 reads CASSLVLDRGYEQYF. Written as DNA, the CDR3 is TGCGCCAGCAGCTTGGTTTTGGACAGGGGCTACGAGCAGTACTTC.

The chain couples TRBV2 to TRBJ2-3, with D perhaps TRBD1 or TRBD2 (5 bases each). The V gene's germline CDR1 is SNHLY and CDR2 FYNNEI. Between the trimmed V and J ends, which lost 6 bases and 6 bases, there was a span of 10 bases. The CDR3 is made up of 12 amino acids. CDR3 loop: CASRAGADTQYF. CDR3 coding DNA: TGTGCCAGCAGGGCCGGGGCGGATACGCAGTATTTT.

This clonotype was detected ten times or more. The chain couples TRBV4-3 to TRBJ2-1, with 11 nucleotides matching TRBD2. Germline V gene lookup returns CDR1 LGHNA and CDR2 YSLEER. V gave up 4 bases and J gave up 9 bases; unmatched junction bases: 11. This CDR3 has 16 residues. The CDR3 loop is CASSPELLAGAIEQFF. The DNA for the CDR3 is TGCGCCAGCAGCCCCGAGTTACTAGCGGGGGCAATTGAGCAGTTCTTC.

The J gene is TRBJ2-5, the V gene TRBV7-9, with D hard to call. V gave up 1 base and J gave up 0 bases, with 9 bases separating them. This CDR3 is built from 15 residues. Germline V gene data show CDR1 as SEHNR and CDR2 as FQNEAQ (reference sequence). For the CDR3, the DNA is TGTGCCAGCAGCTTAGGCGGTTCAAACCAAGAGACCCAGTACTTC. Its protein product is CASSLGGSNQETQYF.

There are a few counts of this clonotype. Germline is not matched at one junction end, which may reflect a read error. The V and J genes are TRBV7-7 and TRBJ2-5; D may be TRBD2 (6 bases). Per the germline V gene, CDR1 is SSHAT and CDR2 is FNYEAQ (reference sequence). This CDR3 has 15 amino acids. CDR3 residues: CASSLTAGILETQYF. The CDR3 nucleotides are TGTGCTAGCAGCTTAACAGCGGGCATCTTAGAGACCCAGTACTTC.

This clonotype was observed many times. V is TRBV5-6 and J is TRBJ2-1; 9 positions match TRBD2. Germline CDR1 reads SGHDT; CDR2 reads YYEEEE. V lost 3 bases to trimming and J lost 1 base; unmatched junction nucleotides: 2. The CDR3 contains 15 residues. In nucleotides, the CDR3 is TGTGCCAGCAGCTATAGCGGGAGTTCCTACAATGAGCAGTTCTTC. As protein: CASSYSGSSYNEQFF.

This chain connects TRBV12-3 or TRBV12-4 to TRBJ2-2; D perhaps matches TRBD2 (6 bases). The CDR3 covers 13 residues. V was cut by 6 bases and J by 5 bases, with 10 bases left in between. Here the CDR3 reads CASSPSVTGELFF. The CDR3 DNA follows: TGTGCCAGCAGCCCTAGCGTAACCGGGGAGCTGTTTTTT.

This clonotype was counted many times. As DNA, the CDR3 is TGTGCCAGCAGCCAATGGGTTCAAGAGACCCAGTACTTC. It specifies CASSQWVQETQYF. The genes are TRBV14 and TRBJ2-5; D ambiguous. The CDR3 spans 13 residues. Germline V gene lookup returns CDR1 SGHDN and CDR2 FVKESK. Trimming took 2 bases from V and 2 from J, leaving 6 bases between them. The full variable domain, rest sourced from reference TRBV14 and TRBJ2-5, is EAGVTQFPSHSVIEKGQTVTLRCDPISGHDNLYWYRRVMGKEIKFLLHFVKESKQDESGMPNNRFLAERTGGTYSTLKVQPAELEDSGVYFCASSQWVQETQYFGPGTRLLVL.

This clonotype was found a few times. The rearrangement joins TRBV5-1 to TRBJ2-5; tentative D call: TRBD2 (6 bases). V was clipped by 4 bases and J by 3 bases, with 22 bases between them. Germline assignment: CDR1 SGHRS and CDR2 YFSETQ. The CDR3 extends over 17 amino acids. CDR3 bases: TGCGCCAGCAGCCCCAAACTTACCAGGAGGGGTGAAGAGACCCAGTACTTC. Translation gives CASSPKLTRRGEETQYF.

This clonotype has only a few counts. The rearrangement links TRBV2 to TRBJ2-1; possibly TRBD1 for D (6 bases). The CDR3 is made up of 13 amino acids. Trimming took 3 bases from V and 7 from J, leaving 10 bases between them. The germline V gene encodes CDR1 SNHLY and CDR2 FYNNEI. In DNA, the CDR3 is TGTGCCAGCAGTGAGTACAGGGAAAATGAGCAGTTCTTC. Its translation is CASSEYRENEQFF.

This chain links TRBV11-2 with TRBJ2-1, with D uncertain. From germline, CDR1 is SGHAT and CDR2 FQNNGV. V lost 1 base to trimming and J lost 0 bases, with 7 bases between them. The CDR3 consists of 15 residues. The CDR3 sequence: CASSLGQDSYNEQFF. DNA for the CDR3: TGTGCCAGCAGCTTAGGGCAGGACTCCTACAATGAGCAGTTCTTC. The variable domain in full, completed from reference TRBV11-2 and TRBJ2-1, reads EAGVAQSPRYKIIEKRQSVAFWCNPISGHATLYWYQQILGQGPKLLIQFQNNGVVDDSQLPKDRFSAERLKGVDSTLKIQPAKLEDSAVYLCASSLGQDSYNEQFFGPGTRLTVL.

The chain has TRBV25-1 and TRBJ2-1; 14 nucleotides line up with TRBD2. The junction had 8 bases not matched to a gene; V was cut back by 3 bases and J by 7 bases. The CDR3 totals 17 residues. CDR1 and CDR2 (germline): MGHDK, SYGVNS. CDR3 in amino acids: CASSDHRGLAGVNEQFF. The CDR3 DNA follows: TGTGCCAGCAGTGACCACCGGGGACTAGCGGGGGTAAATGAGCAGTTCTTC.

The J gene is TRBJ2-6, the V gene TRBV3-1; 10 positions agree with TRBD1. After removal of 1 base from V and 4 bases from J, the junction contained 4 bases not matched to a gene. There are 17 residues in the CDR3. Germline V gene lookup returns CDR1 LGHDT and CDR2 YNNKEL (reference sequence). CDR3 sequence: CASSQGTGGRGANVLTF. The DNA of the CDR3 is TGTGCCAGCAGCCAAGGGACAGGGGGGCGAGGGGCCAACGTCCTGACTTTC.

This clonotype was counted only a few times. The rearrangement joins TRBV10-1 to TRBJ2-1; 10 bases map to TRBD1. Trimming removed 3 bases from V and 6 bases from J; junction bases left unmatched: 2. CDR1 and CDR2 from the germline V gene are WNHNN and SYGVQD (reference sequence). CDR3 size: 14 residues. The CDR3 DNA reads TGCGCCAGCAGTGACGGGACAGGGGCCAATGAGCAGTTCTTC. It encodes CASSDGTGANEQFF.

The rearrangement joins TRBV20-1 to TRBJ1-2; 10 nucleotides align to TRBD1. Trimming cost V 5 bases and J 3 bases; bases outside gene matches: 6. The CDR3 extends over 14 amino acids. From germline, CDR1 is DFQATT and CDR2 SNEGSKA (reference sequence). CDR3 amino acids: CSAWTGTGDYGYTF. For the CDR3, the DNA is TGCAGTGCTTGGACCGGGACAGGGGACTATGGCTACACCTTC.